These T cell receptor beta chains were read from a single sample in a study of blood T cell repertoires in COVID-19. TCRdb keeps only in-frame clones here, not all; method: immunoSEQ multiplex PCR. The repertoire holds some 190,000 clones, with around 80% as singletons. Material: PBMCs or T cells enriched from blood (not recorded which). The receptor source for this set is a man between 60 and 70 years old who had been exposed to COVID-19. Each CDR3 is given with its conserved first and last residue. The D gene is left open where the match is weak. Expanded clones get a size class; other rows say once, few or many, or leave the size out.

V gene: TRBV11-2
J gene: TRBJ1-2
D gene: -
clone size: -
CDR3 protein: CASSLGAGASPGYGYTF
CDR3 DNA: TGTGCCAGCAGCTTAGGTGCAGGGGCCTCCCCGGGATATGGCTACACCTTC

V gene: TRBV19
J gene: TRBJ2-1
D gene: -
clone size: -
CDR3 protein: CASTQRGSLTEQFF
CDR3 DNA: TGTGCCAGTACCCAAAGGGGCTCGCTTACGGAGCAGTTCTTC

V gene: TRBV10-3
J gene: TRBJ2-7
D gene: TRBD2
clone size: few
CDR3 protein: CAISVRDSQGRGAYEQYF
CDR3 DNA: TGTGCCATCAGCGTTCGAGACTCCCAGGGGCGGGGGGCCTACGAGCAGTACTTC

V gene: TRBV4-2
J gene: TRBJ2-5
D gene: TRBD2
clone size: -
CDR3 protein: CASSQDSGGEETQYF
CDR3 DNA: TGTGCCAGCAGCCAAGATAGCGGGGGGGAAGAGACCCAGTACTTC

V gene: TRBV21-1
J gene: TRBJ1-1
D gene: -
clone size: -
CDR3 protein: CASSKVGSGSLSNTEAFF
CDR3 DNA: -

V gene: TRBV6-6
J gene: TRBJ2-7
D gene: TRBD2
clone size: once
CDR3 protein: CASGAGDAHEQYF
CDR3 DNA: TGTGCCAGCGGGGCGGGAGATGCTCACGAGCAGTACTTC

V gene: TRBV11-2
J gene: TRBJ2-1
D gene: -
clone size: once
CDR3 protein: CASSLRGIGRVNEQFF
CDR3 DNA: TGTGCCAGCAGCTTAAGGGGTATAGGCAGGGTCAATGAGCAGTTCTTC

V gene: TRBV28
J gene: TRBJ2-7
D gene: TRBD1
clone size: -
CDR3 protein: CASSLLGWDRGNEQYF
CDR3 DNA: TGTGCCAGCAGTTTATTAGGCTGGGACAGGGGTAACGAGCAGTACTTC

V gene: TRBV7-6
J gene: TRBJ2-3
D gene: TRBD2
clone size: -
CDR3 protein: CASSLRFAGGTLTDTQYF
CDR3 DNA: TGTGCCAGCAGCTTAAGATTCGCGGGAGGTACCCTCACAGATACGCAGTATTTT

V gene: TRBV14
J gene: TRBJ1-2
D gene: -
clone size: -
CDR3 protein: CASSQEITGTNYGYTF
CDR3 DNA: TGTGCCAGCAGCCAAGAAATAACAGGGACTAACTATGGCTACACCTTC

V gene: TRBV29-1
J gene: TRBJ2-6
D gene: -
clone size: -
CDR3 protein: CSVTRAGANVLTF
CDR3 DNA: TGCAGCGTTACACGGGCTGGGGCCAACGTCCTGACTTTC

V gene: TRBV6-5
J gene: TRBJ1-2
D gene: TRBD1
clone size: -
CDR3 protein: CASSSNLQGGGYTF
CDR3 DNA: TGTGCCAGCAGTTCCAACTTGCAGGGGGGCGGCTACACCTTC

V gene: TRBV12-3/TRBV12-4
J gene: TRBJ2-7
D gene: TRBD2
clone size: -
CDR3 protein: CASQTSGRSEQYF
CDR3 DNA: TGTGCCAGCCAGACTAGCGGGAGGAGTGAGCAGTACTTC

V gene: TRBV7-2
J gene: TRBJ2-5
D gene: -
clone size: -
CDR3 protein: CASSFYRRAGETQYF
CDR3 DNA: TGTGCCAGCAGCTTTTATCGGAGGGCCGGAGAGACCCAGTACTTC

V gene: TRBV7-9
J gene: TRBJ1-1
D gene: TRBD1
clone size: -
CDR3 protein: CASSPPTGGKDTEAFF
CDR3 DNA: TGTGCCAGCAGCCCCCCGACAGGGGGCAAGGACACTGAAGCTTTCTTT

V gene: TRBV11-3
J gene: TRBJ1-2
D gene: -
clone size: -
CDR3 protein: CASSSDTAYGYTF
CDR3 DNA: TGTGCCAGCAGCTCGGACACCGCCTATGGCTACACCTTC

V gene: TRBV7-9
J gene: TRBJ2-4
D gene: -
clone size: -
CDR3 protein: CASSSQGPLAKNIQYF
CDR3 DNA: TGTGCCAGCAGCTCACAGGGACCTCTAGCCAAAAACATTCAGTACTTC

V gene: TRBV29-1
J gene: TRBJ1-2
D gene: TRBD1
clone size: -
CDR3 protein: CSAWTGQGGYTF
CDR3 DNA: TGCAGCGCTTGGACAGGGCAGGGTGGCTACACCTTC

V gene: TRBV29-1
J gene: TRBJ1-4
D gene: -
clone size: -
CDR3 protein: CSVQGAGKLFF
CDR3 DNA: TGCAGCGTTCAAGGGGCAGGGAAACTGTTTTTT

V gene: TRBV5-6
J gene: TRBJ1-2
D gene: TRBD1
clone size: once
CDR3 protein: CASRRQGGYGYTF
CDR3 DNA: TGTGCCAGCAGAAGACAGGGAGGATACGGCTACACCTTC

V gene: TRBV11-3
J gene: TRBJ2-1
D gene: TRBD1
clone size: -
CDR3 protein: CASSNGQGYNEQFF
CDR3 DNA: TGTGCCAGCAGCAACGGACAGGGCTACAATGAGCAGTTCTTC

V gene: TRBV7-2
J gene: TRBJ2-2
D gene: TRBD1
clone size: -
CDR3 protein: CASSPGTGITGELFF
CDR3 DNA: TGTGCCAGCAGCCCCGGGACAGGGATTACCGGGGAGCTGTTTTTT

V gene: TRBV25-1
J gene: TRBJ2-7
D gene: -
clone size: -
CDR3 protein: CASSGSIYEQYF
CDR3 DNA: TGTGCCAGCAGTGGTTCCATCTACGAGCAGTACTTC

V gene: TRBV5-1
J gene: TRBJ2-3
D gene: -
clone size: -
CDR3 protein: CASRLQTQGLADTQYF
CDR3 DNA: TGCGCCAGCAGATTACAAACTCAGGGTTTGGCAGATACGCAGTATTTT

V gene: TRBV5-1
J gene: TRBJ2-7
D gene: TRBD1
clone size: once
CDR3 protein: CASSPGQGSYEQYF
CDR3 DNA: TGCGCCAGCAGCCCCGGACAGGGGTCCTACGAGCAGTACTTC

V gene: TRBV10-3
J gene: TRBJ2-2
D gene: -
clone size: once
CDR3 protein: CATTLVEGTNTGELFF
CDR3 DNA: TGTGCCACTACATTAGTTGAGGGAACGAACACCGGGGAGCTGTTTTTT

V gene: TRBV24-1
J gene: TRBJ2-5
D gene: -
clone size: -
CDR3 protein: CATSASSTGALETQYF
CDR3 DNA: TGTGCCACCAGTGCTTCCTCAACGGGAGCTTTAGAGACCCAGTACTTC

V gene: TRBV6-2/TRBV6-3
J gene: TRBJ2-5
D gene: TRBD1
clone size: -
CDR3 protein: CASSRTGEAETQYF
CDR3 DNA: TGTGCCAGCAGTAGGACAGGGGAGGCAGAGACCCAGTACTTC

V gene: TRBV7-2
J gene: TRBJ2-1
D gene: TRBD2
clone size: -
CDR3 protein: CASSLGLAVNEQFF
CDR3 DNA: TGTGCCAGCAGCTTAGGGCTAGCGGTTAATGAGCAGTTCTTC

V gene: TRBV14
J gene: TRBJ1-1
D gene: -
clone size: -
CDR3 protein: CASSQNPASQGSEAFF
CDR3 DNA: TGTGCCAGCAGCCAAAACCCAGCCTCTCAGGGGTCTGAAGCTTTCTTT

V gene: TRBV19
J gene: TRBJ2-3
D gene: -
clone size: once
CDR3 protein: CASSSDSTSTDTQYF
CDR3 DNA: TGTGCCAGTAGTAGCGACAGTACTAGCACAGATACGCAGTATTTT

V gene: TRBV7-9
J gene: TRBJ1-1
D gene: -
clone size: -
CDR3 protein: CASMQGNTEAFF
CDR3 DNA: TGTGCCAGCATGCAGGGGAACACTGAAGCTTTCTTT

V gene: TRBV9
J gene: TRBJ2-3
D gene: TRBD2
clone size: -
CDR3 protein: CASSSGSTDTQYF
CDR3 DNA: TGTGCCAGCAGTAGCGGGAGCACAGATACGCAGTATTTT

V gene: TRBV5-1
J gene: TRBJ2-2
D gene: -
clone size: -
CDR3 protein: CASSLVTGTGELFF
CDR3 DNA: TGCGCCAGCAGCTTGGTCACAGGGACCGGGGAGCTGTTTTTT

V gene: TRBV7-8
J gene: TRBJ2-5
D gene: TRBD1
clone size: -
CDR3 protein: CASSSYRGRGETQYF
CDR3 DNA: TGTGCCAGCAGCTCCTACAGGGGTCGGGGAGAGACCCAGTACTTC

V gene: TRBV11-2
J gene: TRBJ2-3
D gene: -
clone size: -
CDR3 protein: CASSLGQLVTDTQYF
CDR3 DNA: TGTGCCAGCAGCTTAGGACAGTTGGTGACAGATACGCAGTATTTT

V gene: TRBV7-2
J gene: TRBJ2-3
D gene: TRBD2
clone size: -
CDR3 protein: CASSWGLAADTQYF
CDR3 DNA: TGTGCCAGCAGCTGGGGACTAGCGGCAGATACGCAGTATTTT

V gene: TRBV28
J gene: TRBJ1-2
D gene: -
clone size: -
CDR3 protein: CASRKEGSYNYGYTF
CDR3 DNA: TGTGCCAGCAGGAAGGAGGGGAGCTATAACTATGGCTACACCTTC

V gene: TRBV7-9
J gene: TRBJ1-2
D gene: TRBD1
clone size: few
CDR3 protein: CASSLVISGGGYTF
CDR3 DNA: TGTGCCAGCAGCTTAGTTATCTCAGGGGGTGGCTACACCTTC

V gene: TRBV2
J gene: TRBJ2-5
D gene: -
clone size: once
CDR3 protein: CASDPQGTRETQYF
CDR3 DNA: TGTGCCAGCGACCCTCAGGGGACCCGGGAGACCCAGTACTTC

V gene: TRBV29-1
J gene: TRBJ1-5
D gene: -
clone size: -
CDR3 protein: CSAIQGFGNQPQHF
CDR3 DNA: TGCAGCGCCATACAGGGTTTTGGCAATCAGCCCCAGCATTTT

V gene: TRBV5-1
J gene: TRBJ1-1
D gene: -
clone size: -
CDR3 protein: CASSLANSWNTEAFF
CDR3 DNA: TGCGCCAGCAGCTTGGCTAACAGTTGGAACACTGAAGCTTTCTTT

V gene: TRBV7-2
J gene: TRBJ1-3
D gene: -
clone size: few
CDR3 protein: CASSLGRGGNTIYF
CDR3 DNA: TGTGCCAGCAGCTTAGGCAGGGGTGGAAACACCATATATTTT

V gene: TRBV27
J gene: TRBJ2-5
D gene: -
clone size: once
CDR3 protein: CASSFQGLETQYF
CDR3 DNA: TGTGCCAGCAGTTTCCAGGGGCTAGAGACCCAGTACTTC